This T cell receptor beta chain was recorded in a study of neoadjuvant anti-PD-1 for oral cavity cancer. Study in general: Nivolumab at 3 mg/kg was mostly given biweekly, three to four doses, pre-surgery. Patients without progression got a fourth dose around day 43.

General study points: Each response group had just a few patients in TCR analyses.

On this clone itself: The antigen is undetermined.

Time point: after neoadjuvant nivolumab, at surgical resection. The data were produced by immunoSEQ multiplex PCR, yet TCRdb's version contains in-frame clones alone and is incomplete. The sample consists of 65,000 to 70,000 clones, 86% of them appearing once. This CDR3 is built from 13 residues. The V gene's germline CDR1 is SGHKS and CDR2 YYEKEE (reference sequence). V was cut by 7 bases and J by 1 base, with 11 bases left in between. The chain is built from TRBV5-5 and TRBJ2-5; D assignment may be TRBD1 or TRBD2 (5 bases each). The clonotype was recovered from a person aged 40 to 85 with oral cavity squamous cell carcinoma. Specimen: PBMCs, collected after nivolumab (anti-PD-1) treatment. CDR3 protein: CASGTRGQETQYF. CDR3 in DNA: TGTGCCAGCGGAACGAGGGGCCAAGAGACCCAGTACTTC.